A single sample gave rise to the 19 T cell receptor beta chains below, sequenced in a study of T cells expressing NK-cell markers. TCRdb re-called the 5' RACE reads, yielding one record per CDR3 amino acid sequence without DNA. The repertoire table contains thousands of distinct CDR3 sequences. The sequencing input was blood T cells: a sorted CD56 or NKG2C T cell subset, CD4+ or CD8+ T cells, or bulk PBMC T cells (not recorded which). These receptors were collected from a man aged 18 to 30 in good health.

CDR3 protein: CASSQDGFSGANVLTF. This chain connects TRBV3-1 to TRBJ2-6. Germline loops: CDR1 LGHDT, CDR2 YNNKEL (reference sequence). There are 16 residues in the CDR3.

CDR3: CASSLNQVGELFF. The chain uses TRBV12-3 or TRBV12-4 and TRBJ2-2. The CDR3 length is 13 residues.

The chain links TRBV29-1 to TRBJ1-1; TCRdb returns TRBD1, unconfirmable since there is no DNA. The CDR3 runs 16 residues. CDR1 is SQVTM and CDR2 is ANQGSEA in the germline V gene. CDR3 residues: CSVEQQGHGLGTEAFF.

This rearrangement joins TRBV29-1 to TRBJ2-4; the D call of TRBD1 rests on TCRdb alone, since no DNA is present to check it. Germline lookup yields CDR1 SQVTM and CDR2 ANQGSEA. CDR3 size: 14 residues. The CDR3: CSVAGRVAKNIQYF.

CDR3 protein: CSASPTSRVGNEQFF. The chain recombines TRBV20-1 with TRBJ2-1; TCRdb calls TRBD2, which cannot be checked without DNA. Germline values: CDR1 DFQATT, CDR2 SNEGSKA (reference sequence). The length of the CDR3 is 15 residues.

The V gene is TRBV20-1, the J gene TRBJ2-7; without DNA, the TCRdb call of TRBD1 cannot be checked. CDR3 length equals 13 residues. CDR1 is DFQATT, CDR2 SNEGSKA, per germline (reference sequence). CDR3 protein: CSAPRGFQEQQYF.

The V and J genes are TRBV6-2 or TRBV6-3 and TRBJ2-5. CDR1 and CDR2 (germline): MNHEY, SVGEGT. The CDR3 consists of 12 residues. The CDR3: CASSAASETQYF.

By frequency, this clonotype is medium-sized (0.01 to 0.1%). The CDR3 reads CSVDLVWPSNTEAFF. V gene TRBV29-1 combines with J gene TRBJ1-1. CDR3 length equals 15 residues. CDR1 is SQVTM and CDR2 is ANQGSEA in the germline V gene. Combining the CDR3 with reference TRBV29-1 and TRBJ1-1 gives the whole variable domain SAVISQKPSRDICQRGTSLTIQCQVDSQVTMMFWYRQQPGQSLTLIATANQGSEATYESGFVIDKFPISRPNLTFSTLTVSNMSPEDSSIYLCSVDLVWPSNTEAFFGQGTRLTVV.

The chain joins TRBV10-2 to TRBJ2-3; the D gene TCRdb calls, TRBD1, cannot be checked with no DNA. There are 18 residues in the CDR3. CDR1 and CDR2 from the germline V gene are WSHSY and SAAADI. The CDR3 here is CASSRIRDASLSTDTQYF.

This rearrangement joins TRBV11-2 to TRBJ1-5. Germline-derived CDR1 and CDR2 are SGHAT and FQNNGV. CDR3 size: 14 residues. The CDR3 protein is CASSFPGYNQPQHF.

This chain uses TRBV7-9 with TRBJ2-2; TCRdb designates TRBD1, a call that cannot be tested without DNA. The CDR3 consists of 16 residues. Germline loops: CDR1 SEHNR, CDR2 FQNEAQ (reference sequence). The CDR3 sequence is CASSWTGTGNTGELFF.

This chain uses TRBV6-4 with TRBJ2-3; TCRdb selects TRBD2, and the lack of DNA leaves this call unchecked. Germline CDR1 and CDR2: MRHNA and SNTAGT. The CDR3 is 16 amino acids. The CDR3 protein is CASSPTGTSGKDTQYF.

The rearrangement links TRBV11-2 to TRBJ2-4; no DNA is available, so the TRBD2 call from TCRdb remains unchecked. The CDR3 contains 15 residues. Germline loops: CDR1 SGHAT, CDR2 FQNNGV. The CDR3 here is CASSLGIGLQNIQYF.

The chain joins TRBV10-3 to TRBJ2-1; TCRdb gives TRBD1 as the D gene, but with no DNA this cannot be confirmed. CDR1 and CDR2 from the germline V gene are ENHRY and SYGVKD. CDR3 size: 13 residues. The chain's CDR3 is CAIRADRLDEQFF.

CDR3: CASSANRGTIYNEQFF. The rearrangement joins TRBV19 to TRBJ2-1; as DNA is missing, the TRBD1 call by TCRdb cannot be tested. The CDR3 consists of 16 residues. Germline V CDR1 and CDR2: LNHDA, SQIVND (reference sequence). The variable domain in full, with the rest retrieved from reference TRBV19 and TRBJ2-1, is DGGITQSPKYLFRKEGQNVTLSCEQNLNHDAMYWYRQDPGQGLRLIYYSQIVNDFQKGDIAEGYSVSREKKESFPLTVTSAQKNPTAFYLCASSANRGTIYNEQFFGPGTRLTVL.

This clonotype is medium-sized (0.01 to 0.1%) by frequency. The chain joins TRBV3-1 to TRBJ2-3; as DNA is missing, the TRBD1 call by TCRdb cannot be tested. The CDR3 spans 15 residues. CDR1 and CDR2 from the germline V gene are LGHDT and YNNKEL (reference sequence). The CDR3 region is CASSLRGTGGNTQYF.

This sequence joins TRBV20-1 and TRBJ2-6; absent DNA, TCRdb's TRBD2 call cannot be checked. Germline-derived CDR1 and CDR2 are DFQATT and SNEGSKA (reference sequence). The CDR3 totals 18 residues. The CDR3: CSASLGGGSASGANVLTF.

The genes are TRBV18 and TRBJ2-1; the D call of TRBD2 rests on TCRdb alone, since no DNA is present to check it. This CDR3 comprises 16 residues. Germline lookup yields CDR1 KGHSH and CDR2 LQKENI. CDR3 residues: CASSPPSGRGYNEQFF.

The rearrangement joins TRBV7-2 to TRBJ1-5; without DNA, the TCRdb call of TRBD1 cannot be checked. CDR1 and CDR2 (germline): SGHTA, FQGNSA. This CDR3 contains 13 residues. The CDR3 loop reads CASSLDGPQPQHF.